This record looks at one T cell receptor beta chain sequence and its context. The same CDR3 can be traced to other DNA sequences in this sample. CDR3 size: 14 residues. The ends lost 1 base at V and 0 bases at J; junction bases unmatched: 0. CDR1 LGHNA and CDR2 YNFKEQ come from the germline V gene. The data originate from a study of cytomegalovirus exposure and HLA in healthy donors. PCR primers comprised 60 Vbeta and 13 Jbeta primers. Profiled with immunoSEQ multiplex PCR; TCRdb holds only in-frame clones, not every one. The sample holds roughly 160,000 clones, around 69% seen once. This TCR came from a man aged 60 to 69 in good health and CMV-seronegative. The chain couples TRBV4-2 to TRBJ2-7; 7 bases are a match to TRBD2. Sequencing used PBMCs. In DNA form, the CDR3 reads TGTGCCAGCAGCCAAGGCGGGGGCTCCTACGAGCAGTACTTC. It yields the protein CASSQGGGSYEQYF.